The 19 T cell receptor beta chains presented below share a single source sample, sequenced in a study of cytomegalovirus exposure and HLA in healthy donors. The PCR employed 60 Vbeta primers together with 13 Jbeta primers. Libraries were prepared by immunoSEQ multiplex PCR; TCRdb keeps only in-frame clonotypes and omits some of them. Among 85,000 to 130,000 clones listed, around three quarters were seen once. Sequencing input: PBMCs. These receptors all stem from a woman aged 50 to 65 in good health and CMV-seropositive.

The chain employs TRBV5-5 and TRBJ1-6; 8 bases line up with TRBD1. CDR1 is SGHKS, CDR2 YYEKEE, per germline (reference sequence). The CDR3 loop spans 14 amino acids. J lost 7 bases, V lost 4 bases, and 4 bases had no gene match. CDR3 nucleotides: TGTGCCAGCAGCGCGGGACAGGAGAATTCACCCCTCCACTTT. Its translation is CASSAGQENSPLHF.

The rearrangement uses TRBV5-8 and TRBJ2-4; D might be TRBD2 (5 bases). The CDR3 has 17 residues. The germline CDR1 and CDR2 sequences are SGHTS and YDEGEE. V gave up 0 bases and J gave up 5 bases, with 18 bases separating them. The CDR3 DNA sequence: TGTGCCAGCAGCTTGGCCCTAGCATCGGAGCAGCAAAACATTCAGTACTTC. Its protein is CASSLALASEQQNIQYF.

The chain carries TRBV27 and TRBJ2-1, with D unclear. This CDR3 has 14 residues. Germline V gene sequence: CDR1 MNHEY, CDR2 SMNVEV (reference sequence). Between the trimmed V and J ends, which lost 0 bases and 3 bases, there was a span of 6 bases. Here the CDR3 DNA reads TGTGCCAGCAGTTTATCCCCTTACTACAATGAGCAGTTCTTC. Translated: CASSLSPYYNEQFF.

This rearrangement joins TRBV19 to TRBJ2-5; 12 positions match TRBD1. The germline CDR1 and CDR2 sequences are LNHDA and SQIVND (reference sequence). This CDR3 has 19 amino acids. V lost 7 bases and J lost 1; bases outside the gene matches: 16. CDR3 in amino acids: CASKRGTGGVYGTQETQYF. CDR3 coding DNA: TGTGCCAGTAAACGAGGGACAGGGGGCGTCTACGGCACCCAAGAGACCCAGTACTTC.

The chain employs TRBV7-2 and TRBJ2-5, with 10 bases identical to TRBD2. J lost 5 bases, V lost 5 bases, and 11 bases had no gene match. The CDR3 sequence is 16 residues long. Germline V gene sequence: CDR1 SGHTA, CDR2 FQGNSA. Here the CDR3 reads CASSPVGTSVKETQYF. DNA of the CDR3: TGTGCCAGCAGCCCAGTAGGGACTAGCGTTAAGGAGACCCAGTACTTC.

The chain has TRBV19 and TRBJ2-7, with 7 bases identical to TRBD1. Germline V gives CDR1 LNHDA, CDR2 SQIVND (reference sequence). This CDR3 region has 14 residues. Germline trimming cut 5 bases from V and 2 bases from J; bases unmatched to any gene: 6. CDR3 bases: TGTGCCAGTAGTCTTGGGCAGGGGGCCTACGAGCAGTACTTC. As protein: CASSLGQGAYEQYF.

The chain combines TRBV6-1 with TRBJ2-5, with D possibly matching TRBD2 (5 bases). The length of the CDR3 is 12 residues. V lost 11 bases and J 5 bases, leaving 15 bases between the germline ends. CDR1 MNHNS and CDR2 SASEGT come from the germline V gene. This CDR3 is CAGRGLGETQYF. The CDR3 bases are TGTGCCGGCCGAGGGCTAGGGGAGACCCAGTACTTC.

This clone was picked up a small number of times. The chain has TRBV30 and TRBJ1-1; 8 bases line up with TRBD1. The CDR3 sequence is 15 residues long. The V gene end was trimmed by 0 bases and the J gene end by 4 bases; junction bases not matched to a gene: 7. Per the germline V gene, CDR1 is GTSNPN and CDR2 is SVGIG (reference sequence). CDR3 residues: CAWSVLGRGPTEAFF. In DNA form, the CDR3 reads TGTGCCTGGAGTGTACTCGGCAGGGGGCCCACTGAAGCTTTCTTT.

This sequence joins TRBV7-2 and TRBJ2-4; 8 nucleotides agree with TRBD2. There are 19 residues in the CDR3. The V gene's germline CDR1 is SGHTA and CDR2 FQGNSA. V shed 3 bases and J 1 base; nucleotides not matched to a gene: 14. The CDR3 DNA reads as TGTGCCAGCAGCTTTAGCGTTGGTCGGGGGGGGAGCGCCAAAAACATTCAGTACTTC. Its protein is CASSFSVGRGGSAKNIQYF.

The chain joins TRBV28 to TRBJ1-2; no definite D call. CDR1 and CDR2 (germline): MDHEN, SYDVKM. This CDR3 spans 16 amino acids. V gave up 5 bases and J gave up 2 bases, with 18 bases separating them. The DNA of the CDR3 is TGTGCCAGCAGTCCACTAGGGAGGCCTGGGAACTATGGCTACACCTTC. It codes for CASSPLGRPGNYGYTF.

This clone was picked up a small number of times. This chain joins TRBV7-9 and TRBJ1-1; the D gene is possibly TRBD1 (6 bases). Germline lookup yields CDR1 SEHNR and CDR2 FQNEAQ (reference sequence). Trimming cost V 5 bases and J 0 bases, with 16 bases left between them. The CDR3 loop spans 16 amino acids. CDR3 sequence: CASSPSRGGLNTEAFF. As DNA, the CDR3 is TGTGCCAGCAGCCCCAGCAGGGGTGGACTGAACACTGAAGCTTTCTTT.

V gene TRBV6-1 combines with J gene TRBJ1-2; unclear D gene. Germline V gene data show CDR1 as MNHNS and CDR2 as SASEGT. The CDR3 covers 12 residues. Trimming stripped 5 bases from V and 3 bases from J, with 7 bases between. The CDR3 DNA reads TGTGCCAGCAGTTCCGGTTACTATGGCTACACCTTC. This translates into CASSSGYYGYTF.

The rearrangement links TRBV19 to TRBJ2-2, with 8 bases matching TRBD1. CDR1 LNHDA and CDR2 SQIVND come from the germline V gene (reference sequence). V was pared by 4 bases and J by 5 bases, with 9 bases of the junction left unmatched. The CDR3 is made up of 16 amino acids. CDR3 residues: CASSKMGTGGTGELFF. In DNA form, the CDR3 reads TGTGCCAGTAGTAAGATGGGGACAGGCGGGACCGGGGAGCTGTTTTTT.

V usage is TRBV11-2 and J usage is TRBJ2-3; 9 positions agree with TRBD1. This CDR3 is built from 14 residues. V trimming: 3 bases; J trimming: 3 bases; junction bases outside the gene matches: 1. Per the germline V gene, CDR1 is SGHAT and CDR2 is FQNNGV. The CDR3 DNA is TGTGCCAGCAGCTTGGGACAGGGAACAGATACGCAGTATTTT. This encodes CASSLGQGTDTQYF.

This chain connects TRBV19 to TRBJ1-4; the D gene is possibly TRBD1 (6 bases). The CDR3 consists of 13 residues. V was clipped by 4 bases and J by 5 bases, with 8 bases between them. The V gene's germline CDR1 is LNHDA and CDR2 SQIVND (reference sequence). The CDR3 DNA sequence: TGTGCCAGTAGTAGGGGGCTGAATGAAAAACTGTTTTTT. Protein: CASSRGLNEKLFF.

This clone was picked up a small number of times. The chain employs TRBV6-1 and TRBJ2-7; D perhaps matches TRBD1 (6 bases). V dropped 5 bases and J dropped 0 bases, with 11 bases sitting between them. This CDR3 has 14 residues. From germline, CDR1 is MNHNS and CDR2 SASEGT. Here the CDR3 reads CASSRGGSSYEQYF. In nucleotides, the CDR3 is TGTGCCAGCAGTAGAGGGGGAAGCTCCTACGAGCAGTACTTC.

The CDR3 coding sequence is TGTGCCAGCAGCCCAGGGCCAGCGAGCTACGAGCAGTACTTC. It yields the protein CASSPGPASYEQYF. The V gene is TRBV5-6, the J gene TRBJ2-7, with a possible D match to TRBD1 (5 bases). Between the trimmed V and J ends, which lost 4 bases and 3 bases, there was a span of 14 bases. The CDR3 has 14 amino acids. Per the germline V gene, CDR1 is SGHDT and CDR2 is YYEEEE. The full variable domain, completed using reference TRBV5-6 and TRBJ2-7, is DAGVTQSPTHLIKTRGQQVTLRCSPKSGHDTVSWYQQALGQGPQFIFQYYEEEERQRGNFPDRFSGHQFPNYSSELNVNALLLGDSALYLCASSPGPASYEQYFGPGTRLTVT.

The J gene is TRBJ1-3, the V gene TRBV4-3; 7 nucleotides match TRBD1. Per the germline V gene, CDR1 is LGHNA and CDR2 is YSLEER. The CDR3 contains 15 residues. The V segment lost 2 bases and the J segment 4 bases; nucleotides outside the gene matches: 5. CDR3 in amino acids: CASSQNRGSGNTIYF. The CDR3 DNA sequence: TGCGCCAGCAGCCAAAACAGGGGATCCGGAAACACCATATATTTT.

The V and J genes are TRBV5-1 and TRBJ2-7; 9 bases line up with TRBD2. Trimming cost V 2 bases and J 0 bases; bases outside gene matches: 0. Germline V gene sequence: CDR1 SGHRS, CDR2 YFSETQ. The CDR3 is 14 residues long. CDR3 bases: TGCGCCAGCAGCTTTAGCGGGGGCTCCTACGAGCAGTACTTC. It translates to CASSFSGGSYEQYF.